These T cell receptor beta chains were read from a single sample in a study of tumor-infiltrating lymphocytes in oesophageal squamous cell carcinoma. TCRdb redid the calling of the PCR reads with MiXCR, one entry per CDR3 protein. The sample lists about 15,000 distinct CDR3 sequences, 40% to 65% occurring once. The material sequenced was esophageal tumor tissue. The receptors shown here come from a male donor with esophageal squamous cell carcinoma. Each CDR3 is given with its conserved first and last residue. D genes are given only for firm matches. Some rows have no size entry. The others give once, few or many, or a class for an expanded clone.

j_call | d_call | clone_size | v_call | cdr3_aa | cdr3_nt
TRBJ2-3 | . | many | TRBV7-8 | CASSRTVLSTDTQYF | TGTGCCAGCAGCCGGACAGTCTTGAGCACAGATACGCAGTATTTT
TRBJ2-7 | TRBD1 | few | TRBV7-2 | CASSLDFGTATYEQYF | TGTGCCAGCAGCTTAGACTTCGGGACAGCGACCTACGAGCAGTACTTC
TRBJ2-1 | TRBD1 | . | TRBV7-3 | CASGTGAHNEQFF | TGTGCCAGTGGGACAGGGGCCCACAATGAGCAGTTCTTC
TRBJ2-3 | . | . | TRBV10-1 | CASSESGVQTDTQYF | TGCGCCAGCAGTGAGTCCGGGGTCCAGACAGATACGCAGTATTTT
TRBJ2-1 | . | once | TRBV6-8 | CASRELGAYNEQFF | TGTGCCAGCAGAGAACTGGGGGCCTACAATGAGCAGTTCTTC
TRBJ2-1 | . | . | TRBV19 | CASSMDVEQFF | TGTGCCAGTAGTATGGATGTAGAGCAGTTCTTC
TRBJ2-1 | TRBD1 | few | TRBV6-6 | CASSYGQGGGEQFF | TGTGCCAGCAGTTACGGACAGGGCGGCGGTGAGCAGTTCTTC
TRBJ1-1 | TRBD1 | . | TRBV7-2 | CASSFQGAGTEAFF | TGTGCCAGCAGCTTCCAGGGGGCGGGAACTGAAGCTTTCTTT
TRBJ1-5 | . | once | TRBV7-9 | CASSLVEGGNQPQHF | TGTGCCAGCAGCTTAGTAGAGGGAGGCAATCAGCCCCAGCATTTT
TRBJ2-5 | TRBD2 | . | TRBV7-4 | CASSLARGGETQYF | TGTGCCAGCAGCTTAGCGCGGGGGGGAGAGACCCAGTACTTC
TRBJ2-1 | . | . | TRBV7-9 | CASSSAGRQMKQFF | TGTGCCAGCAGCTCGGCGGGACGGCAAATGAAGCAGTTCTTC
TRBJ2-3 | TRBD1 | . | TRBV7-9 | CASSLQGAKRGTQYF | TGTGCCAGCAGCCTACAGGGGGCAAAGCGAGGTACGCAGTATTTT
TRBJ2-6 | . | . | TRBV6-2/TRBV6-3 | CASSGGKGGSSGANVLTF | TGTGCCAGCAGTGGAGGAAAGGGGGGTAGCTCTGGGGCCAACGTCCTGACTTTC
TRBJ1-2 | TRBD1 | . | TRBV12-3/TRBV12-4 | CASRPNQGARGYTF | TGTGCCAGCAGGCCAAACCAGGGGGCACGTGGCTACACCTTC
TRBJ2-1 | TRBD2 | . | TRBV5-6 | CASSPRTSGSVLSKRQFF | TGTGCCAGCAGCCCTCGGACTAGCGGGAGTGTTCTTAGTAAGAGGCAGTTCTTC
TRBJ2-1 | . | . | TRBV7-8 | CASSSVRGGSRYNEQFF | TGTGCCAGCAGCTCCGTCCGGGGTGGTTCAAGGTACAATGAGCAGTTCTTC
TRBJ1-2 | TRBD1 | . | TRBV7-9 | CASSLKQGARGYTF | TGTGCCAGCAGCTTAAAACAGGGGGCGCGGGGCTACACCTTC
TRBJ2-6 | . | . | TRBV7-2 | CASSFAGANVLTF | TGTGCCAGCAGCTTCGCGGGGGCCAACGTCCTGACTTTC
TRBJ2-3 | TRBD1 | . | TRBV19 | CASSGGTGSTDTQYF | TGTGCCAGTAGTGGGGGGACAGGGAGCACAGATACGCAGTATTTT
TRBJ1-1 | . | few | TRBV10-3 | CAISESQLDLNTEAFF | TGTGCCATCAGTGAATCACAGCTAGACCTGAACACTGAAGCTTTCTTT
TRBJ2-5 | . | . | TRBV7-2 | CASSLGVGETQYF | TGTGCCAGCAGCTTAGGGGTCGGAGAGACCCAGTACTTC
TRBJ1-4 | TRBD1 | . | TRBV7-2 | CASSPMTGLTTNEKLFF | TGTGCCAGCAGCCCAATGACAGGGCTTACAACTAATGAAAAACTGTTTTTT
TRBJ1-6 | . | . | TRBV6-1 | CASSSELYEQYF | TGTGCCAGCAGTTCCGAGTTATACGAGCAGTACTTT
TRBJ2-2 | TRBD1 | medium-sized | TRBV7-9 | CASSDTDRAGELFF | TGTGCCAGCAGCGATACCGACAGGGCCGGGGAGCTGTTTTTT
TRBJ2-3 | TRBD1 | . | TRBV7-6 | CASSLAGTESTDTQYF | TGTGCCAGCAGCTTAGCGGGGACAGAAAGCACAGATACGCAGTATTTT
TRBJ2-7 | . | . | TRBV12-3/TRBV12-4 | CASSPGDISYEQYF | TGTGCCAGCAGTCCGGGGGACATCTCCTACGAGCAGTACTTC
TRBJ2-1 | . | few | TRBV29-1 | CSAGVGTKNNEQFF | TGCAGCGCTGGGGTCGGGACAAAGAACAATGAGCAGTTCTTC